What follows is one T cell receptor (beta chain) and its context. Its antigen remains unknown. Cultured CD4+ T cell DNA was sequenced using the Oncomine TCR Beta short-read assay. TCRdb recomputed calls from the PCR reads with MiXCR, one row per CDR3 protein. The sample includes 9,500 to 15,000 distinct CDR3 sequences, about 53% of them seen just once. The V end was cut by 0 bases, the J end by 6 bases, with 11 bases between. The CDR3 has 14 amino acids. The germline gives CDR1 SGHNT, CDR2 YYREEE (reference sequence). The record originates from a study of vaccination and CD4 T cells after COVID-19. Study-level information: With about ten mild cases and one severe, convalescent patients were SARS-CoV-2 positive by nasal swab PCR.

Stated treatment: roughly 11-day PBMC culture with coronavirus spike peptide pools or control peptides (ViraFEST assay). The rearrangement uses TRBV5-4 and TRBJ2-3; D ambiguous. Sequencing was performed on CD4+ T cells from blood, cultured in vitro. The sequence was collected from a human donor who had recovered from COVID-19. CDR3 bases: TGTGCCAGCAGCTTGGTAGGGTGGGCGGATACGCAGTATTTT. Its protein product is CASSLVGWADTQYF.